Below, 4 T cell receptor beta chains from the same sample are listed, as sequenced in a study of blood T cell repertoires in COVID-19. Assay used: immunoSEQ multiplex PCR; TCRdb lists only in-frame clones, some missing. Of hundreds of thousands of clones in the sample, 90% to 95% are singletons; the top ten hold about 3.5%. The material sequenced was peripheral blood. These receptors came from a woman aged 18-30 years who had recovered from COVID-19.

V gene TRBV18 combines with J gene TRBJ2-3; D is ambiguous. Germline V lookup: CDR1 KGHSH, CDR2 LQKENI. The V gene lost 6 bases and the J gene lost 3 bases, with 10 bases spanning the gap. This CDR3 is built from 13 residues. The CDR3 sequence is CASSQTETDTQYF. The DNA for the CDR3 is TGTGCCAGCTCGCAGACTGAGACAGATACGCAGTATTTT.

This sequence joins TRBV18 and TRBJ1-4, with D possibly matching TRBD1 (6 bases). This CDR3 comprises 14 residues. The V end was cut by 4 bases, the J end by 4 bases, with 10 bases between. CDR1 and CDR2 from the germline V gene are KGHSH and LQKENI. In DNA, the CDR3 is TGTGCCAGCTCACGTGGACAGAGTAATGAAAAACTGTTTTTT. Its protein is CASSRGQSNEKLFF.

The V call is TRBV10-3, the J call TRBJ2-1, with 8 bases aligning to TRBD2. Germline V lookup: CDR1 ENHRY, CDR2 SYGVKD. CDR3 size: 17 residues. The V segment lost 0 bases and the J segment 2 bases; nucleotides outside the gene matches: 6. CDR3 in amino acids: CAISESERESAYNEQFF. Here the CDR3 DNA reads TGTGCCATCAGTGAGTCGGAGCGGGAGAGCGCCTACAATGAGCAGTTCTTC.

The J gene is TRBJ1-5, the V gene TRBV2; D gene unclear. CDR1 and CDR2 from the germline V gene are SNHLY and FYNNEI. This CDR3 contains 15 residues. V was cut by 3 bases and J by 2 bases, with 11 bases left in between. The CDR3 DNA reads TGTGCCAGCAGTGATCTATGGAGACGCAATCAGCCCCAGCATTTT. Amino acids: CASSDLWRRNQPQHF.